This T cell receptor (beta chain) is drawn from a study of molecular identifiers for immune sequencing clone quantification. Study findings and constraints: Clonotypes surpassing 20 RNA copies contained over 99% of effector molecules, versus under 1% in naive cells. Highly expanded clone sizes could end up underestimated if a barcode were shared by identical TCR molecules.

From roughly 21,000 to 960,000 sorted cells, naive CD8 libraries were generated with 10%, 30% or 50% RNA. As concerns this clonotype: Its cognate antigen is unknown.

The CDR3 has 12 amino acids. Germline trimming cut 2 bases from V and 5 bases from J; bases unmatched to any gene: 1. The V gene's germline CDR1 is SGHDT and CDR2 YYEEEE. Listed TCR primers and previously described methods were used for bulk TCR libraries. MiXCR, run by TCRdb on the PCR reads, gives a single entry per CDR3 protein. In the table there are a few hundred thousand distinct CDR3 sequences, roughly 25% of which are singletons. This clonotype originated in a human donor in good health. Some libraries in this study had Jurkat cell RNA spiked in. Sequencing was performed on naive CD8+ T cells from blood, with Jurkat cell RNA spiked in. Subset meaning: FACS-sorted CD8+CD4-CCR7+CD45RA+ naive T cells. This chain joins TRBV5-6 and TRBJ2-7; 7 positions match TRBD2. CDR3 region: CASSFLADEQYF. CDR3 bases: TGTGCCAGCAGCTTCCTAGCGGACGAGCAGTACTTC.